The 27 T cell receptor beta chains below were found in one sample sequenced in a study of cytomegalovirus exposure and HLA in healthy donors. The PCR was carried out with 60 Vbeta primers and 13 Jbeta primers. Profiling relied on immunoSEQ multiplex PCR, and the TCRdb table lists in-frame clones only, not all of them. The table shows tens of thousands of clones, with more than 75% occurring only once. Material: PBMCs. Receptors were obtained from a man between 18 and 29 years old in good health and CMV-seronegative.

This clone was detected only a few times. The CDR3 loop is CASSLGRGSGGAGEQYV. The CDR3 DNA sequence: TGTGCCAGCAGCTTAGGCCGAGGCAGCGGGGGGGCCGGCGAGCAGTACGTC. This chain links TRBV13 with TRBJ2-7; 10 nucleotides match TRBD2. CDR1 is PRHDT and CDR2 is FYEKMQ in the germline V gene (reference sequence). The length of the CDR3 is 17 residues. Unmatched junction bases numbered 11, after V lost 0 bases and J lost 6 bases.

This chain links TRBV5-1 with TRBJ2-2, with D perhaps matching TRBD2 (7 bases). Trimming pared 3 bases from V and 17 bases from J, leaving 23 bases between. Germline CDR1 is SGHRS and CDR2 is YFSETQ. The CDR3 has 14 residues. CDR3 DNA: TGCGCCAGCAGCTCTGGGGCGGGGGCGTTCTGGACCTTTTTT. Translation: CASSSGAGAFWTFF.

V usage is TRBV5-1 and J usage is TRBJ2-7, with D possibly TRBD1 on 6 matching bases. The CDR3 is made up of 15 amino acids. Germline loops: CDR1 SGHRS, CDR2 YFSETQ. Trimming removed 1 base from V and 4 bases from J, with 15 bases in between. The CDR3 region is CASSLRSQGSYEQYF. The CDR3 nucleotides read TGCGCCAGCAGCTTGCGTTCCCAGGGGAGTTACGAGCAGTACTTC.

The CDR3 DNA sequence: TGTGCCAGCAGTTTAATTACGGGAGATACGCAGTATTTT. Translated, it gives CASSLITGDTQYF. V is TRBV27 and J is TRBJ2-3; the D is unclear. This CDR3 spans 13 amino acids. Germline-derived CDR1 and CDR2 are MNHEY and SMNVEV (reference sequence). V gave up 2 bases and J gave up 5 bases, with 8 bases separating them.

This chain links TRBV6-5 with TRBJ2-1, with D perhaps matching TRBD1 (5 bases). The CDR3 loop spans 14 amino acids. V gave up 5 bases and J gave up 3 bases, with 11 bases separating them. Per germline, CDR1 MNHEY and CDR2 SVGAGI. The CDR3 is CASSVDRYYNEQFF. The DNA of the CDR3 is TGTGCCAGCAGTGTAGACAGATACTACAATGAGCAGTTCTTC.

This clone was recorded a few times. This chain's CDR3 is CASSVGQGGEQYF. The CDR3 DNA reads as TGTGCCAGCAGCGTAGGACAGGGAGGCGAGCAGTACTTC. The chain joins TRBV9 to TRBJ2-7; weak D call: TRBD1 (7 bases). The CDR3 contains 13 residues. Germline V gene sequence: CDR1 SGDLS, CDR2 YYNGEE. Between the trimmed V and J ends, which lost 0 bases and 6 bases, there was a span of 10 bases.

This chain joins TRBV7-9 and TRBJ1-3; D ambiguous. V gave up 5 bases and J gave up 5 bases, with 16 bases separating them. CDR3 length: 15 amino acids. The germline CDR1 and CDR2 sequences are SEHNR and FQNEAQ (reference sequence). Here the CDR3 reads CASSPKQRIRNTIYF. In DNA form, the CDR3 reads TGTGCCAGCAGCCCAAAACAGAGAATTAGAAACACCATATATTTT.

The sample holds one count of this clone. The chain uses TRBV27 and TRBJ2-7; 16 bases map to TRBD2. This CDR3 has 18 residues. With 9 bases clipped from V and 5 bases from J, the junction kept 16 bases outside the gene matches. Germline values: CDR1 MNHEY, CDR2 SMNVEV (reference sequence). CDR3 residues: CARATPPGLAGGLDEQYF. CDR3 DNA: TGTGCCAGAGCCACACCACCGGGACTAGCGGGGGGGCTGGACGAGCAGTACTTC.

This clone was counted only a few times. The J gene is TRBJ2-3, the V gene TRBV5-1; no clear D. The germline gives CDR1 SGHRS, CDR2 YFSETQ. Trimming took 5 bases from V and 2 from J, leaving 12 bases between them. This CDR3 comprises 14 residues. CDR3 DNA: TGCGCCAGCAGACCTCAGATAACCACAGATACGCAGTATTTT. Its translation is CASRPQITTDTQYF.

The gene calls are TRBV18 and TRBJ1-5, with TRBD1 matching over 8 bases. The V segment lost 3 bases and the J segment 5 bases; nucleotides outside the gene matches: 6. The CDR3 runs to 15 residues. Germline V gene data show CDR1 as KGHSH and CDR2 as LQKENI. The CDR3 reads CASSPDRARYQPQHF. The CDR3 coding sequence is TGTGCCAGCTCACCGGACAGGGCAAGATATCAGCCCCAGCATTTT.

CDR3 sequence: CASRPGTGNTGELFF. The DNA of the CDR3 is TGTGCCAGCCGCCCCGGGACAGGGAACACCGGGGAGCTGTTTTTT. The chain recombines TRBV2 with TRBJ2-2; 8 bases align to TRBD1. The germline V gene encodes CDR1 SNHLY and CDR2 FYNNEI. The CDR3 sequence is 15 residues long. V shed 8 bases, J shed 1 base, and the junction held 6 bases outside the gene matches.

The gene calls are TRBV5-4 and TRBJ2-7; D possibly corresponds to TRBD1 (7 bases). CDR3 size: 14 residues. CDR1 is SGHNT and CDR2 is YYREEE in the germline V gene (reference sequence). The V and J ends lost 4 bases and 6 bases respectively, with 17 bases between them. The CDR3 loop reads CASSRNSQGGEQYV. The DNA for the CDR3 is TGTGCCAGCAGCCGGAATTCGCAGGGGGGCGAGCAGTACGTC.

This chain joins TRBV5-1 and TRBJ1-2; TRBD1 is a possible D gene (6 bases). From germline, CDR1 is SGHRS and CDR2 YFSETQ. The CDR3 extends over 14 amino acids. V was trimmed by 0 bases and J by 6 bases, leaving 12 bases between them. The CDR3 reads CASSLVAGENGYTF. The DNA for the CDR3 is TGCGCCAGCAGCTTGGTAGCAGGGGAAAATGGCTACACCTTC.

The chain is built from TRBV2 and TRBJ2-7, with D possibly being TRBD2 (5 bases). V shed 2 bases and J shed 8 bases, with 16 bases lying between them. CDR1 and CDR2 from the germline V gene are SNHLY and FYNNEI. This CDR3 is 14 amino acids long. The CDR3 loop is CASSEQQAWTQQYF. The DNA of the CDR3 is TGTGCCAGCAGTGAACAGCAGGCTTGGACTCAGCAGTACTTC.

V usage is TRBV19 and J usage is TRBJ2-2; 9 positions match TRBD1. Per the germline V gene, CDR1 is LNHDA and CDR2 is SQIVND (reference sequence). The CDR3 has 16 residues. Unmatched junction bases numbered 10, after V lost 6 bases and J lost 5 bases. CDR3 DNA sequence: TGTGCCAGTAGGTCACCCGGACAGGGGATTACCGGGGAGCTGTTTTTT. Encoded protein: CASRSPGQGITGELFF.

This clone was seen a few times. The chain carries TRBV27 and TRBJ2-2; TRBD2 agrees at 8 bases. The CDR3 length is 18 residues. Looked up from germline, CDR1 is MNHEY and CDR2 is SMNVEV (reference sequence). J lost 6 bases, V lost 7 bases, and 19 bases had no gene match. This CDR3 reads CASMGGGGGSPIAGELFF. DNA of the CDR3: TGTGCCAGCATGGGGGGGGGCGGGGGGTCACCCATCGCCGGGGAGCTGTTTTTT.

The chain is built from TRBV5-4 and TRBJ1-6; D ambiguous. Germline V lookup: CDR1 SGHNT, CDR2 YYREEE (reference sequence). The ends were cut back, 5 bases at V and 8 bases at J, with 14 bases in the middle. The CDR3 has 14 residues. The CDR3 spells CASRPRIGDSPLHF. In nucleotides, the CDR3 is TGTGCCAGCAGACCCCGAATCGGGGATTCACCCCTCCACTTT.

This clone occurred a few times. The J gene is TRBJ2-5, the V gene TRBV28; 7 positions agree with TRBD1. The germline V gene encodes CDR1 MDHEN and CDR2 SYDVKM. This CDR3 comprises 16 residues. V trimming: 5 bases; J trimming: 1 base; junction bases outside the gene matches: 10. CDR3 sequence reads: CASSGEQGWTQETQYF. In DNA, the CDR3 is TGTGCCAGCAGTGGGGAACAGGGGTGGACCCAAGAGACCCAGTACTTC.

This clone has more than one count but fewer than ten. This chain uses TRBV7-8 with TRBJ2-7, with TRBD1 matching 10 bases. Trimming removed 3 bases from V and 6 bases from J; junction bases left unmatched: 5. This CDR3 region has 14 residues. In germline, CDR1 is SGHVS, CDR2 FQNEAQ. CDR3 sequence (DNA): TGTGCCAGCAGCTTCGGGACAGGGGTTCGCGAGCAGTACGTC. It is translated as CASSFGTGVREQYV.

The chain has TRBV5-1 and TRBJ1-2; possible D gene TRBD1, 5 bases. The V and J ends lost 5 bases and 1 base respectively, with 9 bases between them. CDR1 SGHRS and CDR2 YFSETQ come from the germline V gene. This CDR3 has 13 amino acids. CDR3 residues: CASSPDSNYGYTF. The CDR3, as DNA: TGCGCCAGCAGTCCAGACAGTAACTATGGCTACACCTTC.

This clone turned up a few times. The genes are TRBV6-1 and TRBJ1-5; D is ambiguous. Germline lookup yields CDR1 MNHNS and CDR2 SASEGT. The CDR3 contains 15 residues. The V gene lost 4 bases and the J gene lost 0 bases, with 10 bases spanning the gap. The CDR3 DNA sequence: TGTGCCAGCAGTGGGACTTACGATAGCAATCAGCCCCAGCATTTT. Translated: CASSGTYDSNQPQHF.

The chain employs TRBV4-2 and TRBJ1-1; 9 nucleotides agree with TRBD1. This CDR3 spans 14 amino acids. The ends lost 4 bases at V and 1 base at J; junction bases unmatched: 1. Germline CDR1 LGHNA, CDR2 YNFKEQ. CDR3 DNA sequence: TGTGCCAGCAGCCCGGGACAGGGGAACACTGAAGCTTTCTTT. Translation gives CASSPGQGNTEAFF.

The chain employs TRBV7-2 and TRBJ2-7, with TRBD2 identical over 11 bases. V shed 6 bases and J 6 bases; nucleotides not matched to a gene: 10. This CDR3 comprises 15 residues. Germline V lookup: CDR1 SGHTA, CDR2 FQGNSA. The CDR3 nucleotides read TGTGCCAGCAGTATCAGACTAGCGGGGTCTGGCGAGCAGTACTTC. Its protein is CASSIRLAGSGEQYF. The whole variable domain, filled in from reference TRBV7-2 and TRBJ2-7, reads GAGVSQSPSNKVTEKGKDVELRCDPISGHTALYWYRQSLGQGLEFLIYFQGNSAPDKSGLPSDRFSAERTGGSVSTLTIQRTQQEDSAVYLCASSIRLAGSGEQYFGPGTRLTVT.

This clone was seen just once. V is TRBV28 and J is TRBJ2-7; 7 positions agree with TRBD1. This CDR3 has 12 amino acids. Germline assignment: CDR1 MDHEN and CDR2 SYDVKM. J lost 2 bases, V lost 9 bases, and 4 bases had no gene match. The CDR3 bases are TGTGCCAGTCGACAGGGAGCCTACGAGCAGTACTTC. It specifies CASRQGAYEQYF. Filled out from reference TRBV28 and TRBJ2-7, the complete variable domain reads DVKVTQSSRYLVKRTGEKVFLECVQDMDHENMFWYRQDPGLGLRLIYFSYDVKMKEKGDIPEGYSVSREKKERFSLILESASTNQTSMYLCASRQGAYEQYFGPGTRLTVT.

Only a few counts were recorded for this clone. Other DNA sequences within the sample encode an identical CDR3. The rearrangement joins TRBV5-1 to TRBJ1-5, with 10 bases matching TRBD1. The CDR3 consists of 15 residues. V trimming: 0 bases; J trimming: 4 bases; junction bases outside the gene matches: 1. Germline CDR1 reads SGHRS; CDR2 reads YFSETQ. The DNA for the CDR3 is TGCGCCAGCAGCTTGGGGGGACAGGGGAATCAGCCCCAGCATTTT. Translating gives CASSLGGQGNQPQHF.

The CDR3 sequence is CASGLSTDTQYF. The CDR3 coding sequence is TGTGCTAGTGGCCTCAGCACAGATACGCAGTATTTT. V gene TRBV12-5 combines with J gene TRBJ2-3, with no clear D. This CDR3 is built from 12 residues. With 6 bases removed from V and 0 bases from J, the gap between germline ends came to 4 bases. Germline CDR1 is LGHNT and CDR2 is FRNRAP.

V and J are TRBV5-6 and TRBJ2-5; 9 bases map to TRBD2. The CDR3 totals 16 residues. Trimming removed 0 bases from V and 5 bases from J; junction bases left unmatched: 8. Germline V lookup: CDR1 SGHDT, CDR2 YYEEEE. Here the CDR3 DNA reads TGTGCCAGCAGCTTGGATAGTAGCGGGGGAGGGGAGACCCAGTACTTC. Translated, it gives CASSLDSSGGGETQYF.